These T cell receptor beta chains were read from a single sample in a study of CD4+ T cells in melanoma. The data were produced by immunoSEQ multiplex PCR, yet TCRdb's version contains in-frame clones alone and is incomplete. Found here are some 110,000 clones, about 90% of them singletons; the top ten hold roughly 3.3%. Sample: peripheral blood. Receptors originate from a human donor with melanoma. The conserved cysteine and the conserved F or W are not part of the CDR3 here. The D gene is left open where the match is weak. Rows may omit the clone size; those that give it use once, few, many or a size class.

v_call	clone_size	j_call	d_call	cdr3_aa
TRBV11-2	NA	TRBJ2-4	NA	ASSFSVYRAKNIQY
TRBV4-3	NA	TRBJ2-3	TRBD2	ASSQVEAGVGADTQY
TRBV19	NA	TRBJ1-3	NA	ASNPLGGSSGNTIY
TRBV12-5	once	TRBJ1-2	TRBD1	ASGLSALGGEGYGYT
TRBV4-3	NA	TRBJ1-2	NA	ASSQGFGDNYGYT
TRBV18	NA	TRBJ2-1	NA	ASSPSDNEQF
TRBV5-1	NA	TRBJ2-3	NA	ASSLEEGTRY
TRBV4-1	once	TRBJ2-3	TRBD2	ASSQEGSGSGTDTQY
TRBV7-8	NA	TRBJ2-1	TRBD1	ASSPWGQGSYNEQF
TRBV6-6	NA	TRBJ2-1	TRBD1	ASSTGTGVQDEQF
TRBV28	NA	TRBJ2-5	TRBD1	ASSWSRTGIDETQY
TRBV5-1	NA	TRBJ2-5	NA	ASSSLRGIEETQY
TRBV28	NA	TRBJ2-7	NA	ASSFGTYSYEQY
TRBV6-5	few	TRBJ1-6	NA	ASSYSDSSPLH
TRBV19	NA	TRBJ1-4	NA	ASEGLENEKLF
TRBV6-5	NA	TRBJ2-5	TRBD2	ASSFASGRYQETQY
TRBV6-5	NA	TRBJ1-1	NA	ASSYGGRGTEAF
TRBV5-1	NA	TRBJ2-2	TRBD1	ASSTQGAGNTGELF
TRBV19	NA	TRBJ2-5	NA	ASSRIGAQETQY
TRBV10-3	NA	TRBJ1-1	TRBD1	AISAQGMNTEAF
TRBV28	NA	TRBJ2-1	TRBD1	ASRATGIYNEQF
TRBV19	NA	TRBJ1-6	NA	ASSIAGGGNSPLH
TRBV29-1	NA	TRBJ1-1	TRBD1	SVRQGGTEAF
TRBV7-9	NA	TRBJ1-5	TRBD1	ASSDAGQGSGQPQH
TRBV30	NA	TRBJ1-1	NA	AWSVRGGLWAEAF
TRBV4-1	NA	TRBJ2-7	TRBD2	ASSQEKRTSFWTYEQY
TRBV7-2	NA	TRBJ2-1	NA	ASSLNRWDSLAGNEQF
TRBV7-9	NA	TRBJ1-5	NA	ASSEHAQPQH
TRBV28	NA	TRBJ1-6	NA	ASTDKSSYNSPLH
TRBV7-9	NA	TRBJ1-1	NA	ASSLAQVNTEAF
TRBV7-6	NA	TRBJ1-1	NA	ASSIEGEAEAF
TRBV4-3	NA	TRBJ1-3	NA	ASSPKGVEGSGNTIY
TRBV28	NA	TRBJ2-7	NA	ASSLYSGEQY
TRBV10-1	once	TRBJ1-5	NA	ASRGRGRDQPQH
TRBV5-4	once	TRBJ2-5	TRBD2	ASSLPSGGASETQY
TRBV11-2	NA	TRBJ2-7	NA	ASSLLGGRGGDEQY
TRBV6-1	NA	TRBJ2-1	NA	ASSEALGFSYNEQF
TRBV4-3	once	TRBJ2-2	NA	ASSQDRERVGELF
TRBV27	NA	TRBJ2-1	TRBD2	ASSRRRPGGEQF
TRBV6-4	NA	TRBJ2-3	NA	ASSDSRFERSTDTQY
TRBV28	NA	TRBJ2-1	NA	ASSQLKGGIDEQF
TRBV6-5	once	TRBJ1-1	TRBD1	ASSSLDRAGEAF
TRBV27	NA	TRBJ1-1	NA	ASSLDGGAGEAF
TRBV6-1	NA	TRBJ2-3	NA	ASSDARGNTRDTQY
TRBV18	NA	TRBJ1-6	NA	ASSTGRAANNSPLH
TRBV9	NA	TRBJ2-5	TRBD2	ASSVAGGLGVEETQY
TRBV5-1	NA	TRBJ2-1	TRBD2	ASSTGRETKNNEQF
TRBV27	once	TRBJ1-3	NA	ASSLQAGGNTIY
TRBV15	NA	TRBJ2-3	TRBD2	ATSRAAGGPADTQY
TRBV6-5	NA	TRBJ1-2	NA	ASSYSMAGGSYGYT
TRBV29-1	NA	TRBJ1-3	NA	SVPARDGGNTIY
TRBV6-6	once	TRBJ2-7	NA	ASSLVGGDYEQY
TRBV19	NA	TRBJ1-2	TRBD1	ASSTPGQGYGYT
TRBV2	NA	TRBJ1-2	TRBD1	ASSEAGQKSGYGYT